This T cell receptor beta chain was recovered during a study of OX40 agonist ivuxolimab in advanced cancers. This CDR3 region has 17 residues. Germline CDR1 SGHRS, CDR2 YFSETQ. The V gene end was trimmed by 3 bases and the J gene end by 4 bases; junction bases not matched to a gene: 15. Data came from immunoSEQ multiplex PCR; TCRdb stores just in-frame clones and leaves some out. Altogether tens of thousands of clones are present, about 93% being singletons, with the ten largest covering approximately 0.45%. This receptor was taken from an adult with an advanced solid tumor such as melanoma, head and neck, liver or kidney cancer. The V call is TRBV5-1, the J call TRBJ1-2; 7 bases are shared with TRBD1. The input for sequencing was CD4+ or CD8+ T cells sorted from blood, taken in a trial of the OX40 agonist ivuxolimab. CDR3 in amino acids: CASSSTTGTEHIYGYTF. CDR3 DNA: TGCGCCAGCAGCTCCACCACGGGGACAGAGCACATCTATGGCTACACCTTC.